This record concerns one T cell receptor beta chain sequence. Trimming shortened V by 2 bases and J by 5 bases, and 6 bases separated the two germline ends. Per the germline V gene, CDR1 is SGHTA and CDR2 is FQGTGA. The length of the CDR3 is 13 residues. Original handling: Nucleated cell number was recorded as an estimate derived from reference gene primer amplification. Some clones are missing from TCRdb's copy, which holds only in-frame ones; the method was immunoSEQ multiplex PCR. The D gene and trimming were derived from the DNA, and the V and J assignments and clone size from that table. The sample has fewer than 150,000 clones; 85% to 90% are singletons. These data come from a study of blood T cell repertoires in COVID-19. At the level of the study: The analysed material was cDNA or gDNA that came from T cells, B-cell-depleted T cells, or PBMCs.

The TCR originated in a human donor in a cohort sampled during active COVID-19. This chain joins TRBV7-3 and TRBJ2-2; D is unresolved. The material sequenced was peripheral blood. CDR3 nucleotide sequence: TGTGCCAGCAGCTTATATCTTACCGGGGAGCTGTTTTTT. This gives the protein CASSLYLTGELFF.